This TCR beta chain is drawn from a study of early T cells in non-severe SARS-CoV-2 infection. In the library, individual cDNA molecules carried attached unique molecular identifiers. TCRdb reprocessed the 5' RACE reads via MiXCR and lists one record per CDR3 protein. Among approximately 71,000 distinct CDR3 sequences, 12% to 15% were seen once, and the ten largest hold 11% to 15%. Findings and caveats of the study: CD4 and private specificities were missed by VDJdb matching, which favored anti-spike CD8 responses.

CDR1 is SNHLY and CDR2 is FYNNEI in the germline V gene. This CDR3 has 15 amino acids. Trimming removed 7 bases at V and 0 bases at J, with 14 bases between. This clonotype came up a few times. Its cognate antigen is unknown. This sequence joins TRBV2 and TRBJ2-3, with D maybe TRBD1 (6 bases). The specimen was whole blood. The source is an adult who was a healthcare worker with PCR-confirmed SARS-CoV-2 infection or an uninfected control (not recorded which). DNA for the CDR3: TGTGCCAGCACCGAATTACAGGGAAGCACAGATACGCAGTATTTT. Its protein product is CASTELQGSTDTQYF.